The rows below give T cell receptor beta chains drawn from one sample of a study of patients and donors after allogeneic stem cell transplantation. From the RT-PCR reads, TCRdb called clonotypes with MiXCR, one entry per CDR3 protein. The table lists about 200,000 distinct CDR3 sequences, 38% of them singletons. The material sequenced was blood, either unsorted or a sorted T cell fraction (not recorded which). These receptor sequences come from a human donor who was either an allogeneic HSCT recipient or a stem cell or donor lymphocyte infusion donor (not recorded which). It is not recorded whose cells these are; they may come from a transplant donor. Both conserved end residues are part of each CDR3. A D gene is named only where the DNA matches it firmly. Clone size appears in some rows only: once, few, many, or a class for an expanded clone.

clone size	D gene	V gene	J gene	CDR3 DNA	CDR3 protein
.	.	TRBV12-3/TRBV12-4	TRBJ1-2	TGTGCCAGCAGCCCCATAAGGGCGTATGGCTACACCTTC	CASSPIRAYGYTF
.	.	TRBV18	TRBJ1-1	TGTGCCAGCATACGGACCGAGAACACTGAAGCTTTCTTT	CASIRTENTEAFF
.	.	TRBV12-3/TRBV12-4	TRBJ2-7	TGTGCCAGCAGTTTTGGTGGACTGACCTACGAGCAGTACTTC	CASSFGGLTYEQYF
.	.	TRBV5-1	TRBJ1-1	TGCGCCAGCAGCTTGGGTGTCGGGGGCGGCATCGTCACTGAAGCTTTCTTT	CASSLGVGGGIVTEAFF
.	TRBD1	TRBV7-9	TRBJ2-1	TGTGCCAGCAGCTTTTTCGGGGACAGGCACAATGAGCAGTTCTTC	CASSFFGDRHNEQFF
.	.	TRBV4-3	TRBJ2-5	TGCGCCAGCAGCCAGACCCTCACGAGGCGGGAGACCCAGTACTTC	CASSQTLTRRETQYF
few	.	TRBV20-1	TRBJ1-2	TGCAGTGCTCCCGACAGCCTATTTAACTATGGCTACACCTTC	CSAPDSLFNYGYTF
.	TRBD1	TRBV5-1	TRBJ2-3	TGCGCCAGCAGCTACAACGGACAGGGAAGCACAGATACGCAGTATTTT	CASSYNGQGSTDTQYF
.	.	TRBV11-2	TRBJ1-4	TGTGCCAGCAGCTTAGTACCCCCGACGACAGTCACCCATGAAAAACTGTTTTTT	CASSLVPPTTVTHEKLFF
.	.	TRBV4-1	TRBJ2-2	TGCGCCAGCAGCCAAGGGTTGGAGGGACCCACCGGGGAGCTGTTTTTT	CASSQGLEGPTGELFF
.	TRBD1	TRBV28	TRBJ1-2	TGTGCCAGCAGCCCAGCGGACAGGGAGGATGGCTACACCTTC	CASSPADREDGYTF
.	.	TRBV7-6	TRBJ2-7	TGTGCCAGCAGCCCTCGGTCTGGGAGCTATACCTACGAGCAGTACTTC	CASSPRSGSYTYEQYF
.	.	TRBV20-1	TRBJ1-1	TGCAGTGCTAAGAGGCGGTTCACTGAAGCTTTCTTT	CSAKRRFTEAFF
.	TRBD1	TRBV4-1	TRBJ2-7	TGCGCCAGCAGCCAAGATCCACAGGGGGCCGGCGAGCAGTACTTC	CASSQDPQGAGEQYF
once	.	TRBV24-1	TRBJ2-2	TGTGCCACCAGTGATTTAGGTGTAGATCTGACCGGGGAGCTGTTTTTT	CATSDLGVDLTGELFF
few	.	TRBV12-3/TRBV12-4	TRBJ2-7	TGTGCCAGCAGTTCCAGGGACGGAGCCTACGAGCAGTACTTC	CASSSRDGAYEQYF
few	.	TRBV6-6	TRBJ1-2	TGTGCCAGCAGTTCGACCCTGGGACCGACAAGTGGCTACACCTTC	CASSSTLGPTSGYTF
.	.	TRBV12-3/TRBV12-4	TRBJ1-2	TGTGCCAGCAGTTTGGGCAGGGGAACCTCAAGCGGCTATGGCTACACCTTC	CASSLGRGTSSGYGYTF
.	.	TRBV14	TRBJ2-3	TGTGCCAGCAGCCAAGTTATCGTTTGGGGTGCAGATACGCAGTATTTT	CASSQVIVWGADTQYF